This T cell receptor beta chain was sequenced in a study of cytomegalovirus exposure and HLA in healthy donors. In the PCR, 60 Vbeta and 13 Jbeta primers were used. Sequenced by immunoSEQ multiplex PCR; TCRdb stores in-frame clones only, minus some. This sample's table reports approximately 110,000 clones. This TCR was recovered from a man between 18 and 35 years old in good health and CMV-seronegative. The sequenced sample consisted of PBMCs.

CDR3 DNA: TGTGCCAGCAGTGAATTGGCAGGGATCGTATCTGGAAACACCATATATTTT. Its protein product is CASSELAGIVSGNTIYF. V and J are TRBV6-1 and TRBJ1-3; D might be TRBD1 (5 bases). The CDR3 runs to 17 residues. V was shortened by 2 bases and J by 1 base, with 15 bases between the two germline ends. In germline, CDR1 is MNHNS, CDR2 SASEGT.